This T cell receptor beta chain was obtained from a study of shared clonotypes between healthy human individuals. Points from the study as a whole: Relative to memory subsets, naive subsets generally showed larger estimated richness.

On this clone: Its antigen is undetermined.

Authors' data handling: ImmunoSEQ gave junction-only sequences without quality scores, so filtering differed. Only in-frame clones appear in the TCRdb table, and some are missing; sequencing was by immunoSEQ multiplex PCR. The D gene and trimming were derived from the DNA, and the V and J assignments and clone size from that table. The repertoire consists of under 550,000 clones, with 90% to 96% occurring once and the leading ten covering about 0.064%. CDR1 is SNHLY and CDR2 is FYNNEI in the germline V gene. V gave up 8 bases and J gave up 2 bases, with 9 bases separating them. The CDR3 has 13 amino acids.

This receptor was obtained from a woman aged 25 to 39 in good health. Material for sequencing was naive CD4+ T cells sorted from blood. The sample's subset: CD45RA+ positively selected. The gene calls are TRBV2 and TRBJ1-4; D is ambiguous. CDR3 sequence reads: CASGPRTNEKLFF. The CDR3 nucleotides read TGTGCCAGCGGTCCGAGGACTAATGAAAAACTGTTTTTT.